This T cell receptor (beta chain) was sequenced for a study of blood T cell repertoires in COVID-19. Turning to the study itself: Acute-phase and convalescent COVID-19 samples originated in the United States, Italy and Spain. Nucleic acid was either cDNA or gDNA, and it came from T cells, B-cell-depleted T cells, or PBMCs.

Participants' own reports of clinical history determined their cohort assignment. V dropped 1 base and J dropped 8; count of bases not matched to a gene: 11. In germline, CDR1 is LNHNV, CDR2 YYDKDF (reference sequence). The CDR3 covers 16 residues. Authors' processing steps: Amplifying reference gene primers gave estimates of nucleated cell counts. Assay used: immunoSEQ multiplex PCR; TCRdb lists only in-frame clones, some missing. V and J calls and clone size are copied from that table; D and trimming were computed from the DNA. The data hold hundreds of thousands of clones, with about 88% observed a single time.

The V and J genes are TRBV15 and TRBJ2-1, with 7 bases matching TRBD2. The sequenced material came from PBMCs or T cells enriched from blood (not recorded which). This clonotype was sampled from a woman in her forties who had recovered from COVID-19. The CDR3 reads CATSRANPGTIDEQFF. The DNA for the CDR3 is TGTGCCACCAGCAGAGCAAATCCCGGGACTATTGATGAGCAGTTCTTC. The full variable domain, rest sourced from reference TRBV15 and TRBJ2-1, is DAMVIQNPRYQVTQFGKPVTLSCSQTLNHNVMYWYQQKSSQAPKLLFHYYDKDFNNEADTPDNFQSRRPNTSFCFLDIRSPGLGDTAMYLCATSRANPGTIDEQFFGPGTRLTVL.